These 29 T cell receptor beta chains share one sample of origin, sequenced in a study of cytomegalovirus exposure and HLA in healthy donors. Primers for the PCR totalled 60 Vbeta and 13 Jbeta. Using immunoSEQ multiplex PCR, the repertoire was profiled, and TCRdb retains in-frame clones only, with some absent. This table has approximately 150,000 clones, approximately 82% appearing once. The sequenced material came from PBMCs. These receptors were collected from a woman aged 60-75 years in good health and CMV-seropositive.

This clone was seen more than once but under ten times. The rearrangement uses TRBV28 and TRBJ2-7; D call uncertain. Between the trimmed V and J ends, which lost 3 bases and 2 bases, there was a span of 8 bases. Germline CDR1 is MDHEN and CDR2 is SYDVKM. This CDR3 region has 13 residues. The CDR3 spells CASSFKPAYEQYF. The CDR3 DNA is TGTGCCAGCAGTTTTAAGCCCGCCTACGAGCAGTACTTC.

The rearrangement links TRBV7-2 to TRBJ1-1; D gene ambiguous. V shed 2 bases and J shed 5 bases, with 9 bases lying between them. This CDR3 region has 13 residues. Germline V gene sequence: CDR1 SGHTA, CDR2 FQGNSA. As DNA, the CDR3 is TGTGCCAGCAGCTTACTGGGGAGGACTGAAGCTTTCTTT. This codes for CASSLLGRTEAFF.

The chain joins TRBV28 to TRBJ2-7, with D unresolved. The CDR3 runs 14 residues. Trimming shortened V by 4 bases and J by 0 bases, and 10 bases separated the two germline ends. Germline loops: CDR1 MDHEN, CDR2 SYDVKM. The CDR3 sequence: CASSSYRSSYEQYF. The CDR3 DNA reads TGTGCCAGCAGTTCATACAGAAGCTCCTACGAGCAGTACTTC.

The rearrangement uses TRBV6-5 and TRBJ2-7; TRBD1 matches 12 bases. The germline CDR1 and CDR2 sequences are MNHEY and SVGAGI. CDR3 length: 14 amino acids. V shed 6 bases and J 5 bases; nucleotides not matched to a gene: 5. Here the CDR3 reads CASRPGTGGNEQYF. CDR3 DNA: TGTGCCAGCAGGCCCGGGACAGGGGGCAACGAGCAGTACTTC.

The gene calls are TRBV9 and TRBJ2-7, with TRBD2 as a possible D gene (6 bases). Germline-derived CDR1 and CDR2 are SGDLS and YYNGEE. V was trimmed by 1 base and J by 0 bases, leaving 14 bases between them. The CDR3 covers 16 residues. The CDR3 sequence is CASSVSGDLSSYEQYF. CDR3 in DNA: TGTGCCAGCAGCGTATCGGGGGACCTCAGCTCCTACGAGCAGTACTTC.

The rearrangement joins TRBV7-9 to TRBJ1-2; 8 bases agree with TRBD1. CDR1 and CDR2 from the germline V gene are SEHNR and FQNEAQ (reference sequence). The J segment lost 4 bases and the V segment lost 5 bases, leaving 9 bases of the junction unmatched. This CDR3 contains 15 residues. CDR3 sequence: CASSRQDRVGYGYTF. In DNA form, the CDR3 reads TGTGCCAGCAGCCGACAGGACAGGGTGGGCTATGGCTACACCTTC.

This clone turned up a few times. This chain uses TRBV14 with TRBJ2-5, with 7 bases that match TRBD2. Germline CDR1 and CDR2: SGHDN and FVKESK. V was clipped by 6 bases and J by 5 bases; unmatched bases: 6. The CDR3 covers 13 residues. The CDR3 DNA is TGTGCCAGCAGTCTCGGACTAGTGGAGACCCAGTACTTC. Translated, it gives CASSLGLVETQYF. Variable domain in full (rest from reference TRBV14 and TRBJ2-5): EAGVTQFPSHSVIEKGQTVTLRCDPISGHDNLYWYRRVMGKEIKFLLHFVKESKQDESGMPNNRFLAERTGGTYSTLKVQPAELEDSGVYFCASSLGLVETQYFGPGTRLLVL.

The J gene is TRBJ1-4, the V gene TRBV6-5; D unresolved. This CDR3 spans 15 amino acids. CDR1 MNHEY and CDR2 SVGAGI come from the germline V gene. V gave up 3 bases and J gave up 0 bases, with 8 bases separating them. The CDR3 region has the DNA TGTGCCAGCAGTTATCGTCCGGCAACTAATGAAAAACTGTTTTTT. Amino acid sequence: CASSYRPATNEKLFF.

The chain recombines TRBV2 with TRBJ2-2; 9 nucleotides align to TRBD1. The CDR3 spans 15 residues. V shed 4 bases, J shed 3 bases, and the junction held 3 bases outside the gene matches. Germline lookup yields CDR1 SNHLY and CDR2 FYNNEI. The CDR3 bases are TGTGCCAGCAGTGCGTGGACAGGGGACACCGGGGAGCTGTTTTTT. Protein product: CASSAWTGDTGELFF.

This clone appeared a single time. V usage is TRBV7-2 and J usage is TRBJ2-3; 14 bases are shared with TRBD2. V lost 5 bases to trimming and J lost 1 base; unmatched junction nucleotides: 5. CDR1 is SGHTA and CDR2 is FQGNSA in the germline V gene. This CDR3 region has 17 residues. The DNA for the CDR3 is TGTGCCAGCAGCCCATTGGGACTAGCGGGAGGCACAGATACGCAGTATTTT. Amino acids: CASSPLGLAGGTDTQYF.

CDR3 sequence reads: CASSPYSRVDSYNEQFF. In DNA, the CDR3 is TGTGCCAGCAGCCCCTACTCGCGGGTAGACTCCTACAATGAGCAGTTCTTC. The rearrangement joins TRBV12-1 to TRBJ2-1; the table's D call, TRBD2, was not checked against the DNA. TRBV12-1 is a pseudogene. The CDR3 length is 17 residues.

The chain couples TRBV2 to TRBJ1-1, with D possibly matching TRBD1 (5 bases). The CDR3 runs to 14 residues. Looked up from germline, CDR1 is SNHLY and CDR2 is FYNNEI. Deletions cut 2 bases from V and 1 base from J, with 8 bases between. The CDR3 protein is CASSERGKNTEAFF. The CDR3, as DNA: TGTGCCAGCAGTGAAAGGGGTAAGAACACTGAAGCTTTCTTT.

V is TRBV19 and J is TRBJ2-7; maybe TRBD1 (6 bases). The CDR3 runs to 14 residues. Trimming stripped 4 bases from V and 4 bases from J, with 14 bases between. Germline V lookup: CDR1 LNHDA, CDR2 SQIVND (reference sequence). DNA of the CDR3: TGTGCCAGTAGTACCCACAGGGAACCATACGAGCAGTACTTC. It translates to CASSTHREPYEQYF.

CDR3 sequence: CASSQTSGTAYEQYF. The CDR3 DNA follows: TGCGCCAGCAGCCAGACTAGCGGGACAGCCTACGAGCAGTACTTC. The rearrangement uses TRBV4-3 and TRBJ2-7; 11 bases align to TRBD2. The CDR3 runs to 15 residues. Germline loops: CDR1 LGHNA, CDR2 YSLEER. Unmatched junction bases numbered 3, after V lost 3 bases and J lost 2 bases.

The CDR3 loop reads CASSQTRDRGHEQYF. In DNA, the CDR3 is TGCGCCAGCAGCCAAACCCGGGACAGGGGCCACGAGCAGTACTTC. This chain links TRBV4-3 with TRBJ2-7; TRBD1 matches 10 bases. With 2 bases clipped from V and 5 bases from J, the junction kept 6 bases outside the gene matches. Germline V gene sequence: CDR1 LGHNA, CDR2 YSLEER. This CDR3 comprises 15 residues.

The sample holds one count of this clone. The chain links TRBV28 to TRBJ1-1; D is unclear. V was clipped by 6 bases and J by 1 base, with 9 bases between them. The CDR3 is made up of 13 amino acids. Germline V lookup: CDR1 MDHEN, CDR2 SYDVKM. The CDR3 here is CASRSPGNTEAFF. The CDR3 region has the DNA TGTGCCAGCAGATCTCCAGGGAACACTGAAGCTTTCTTT.

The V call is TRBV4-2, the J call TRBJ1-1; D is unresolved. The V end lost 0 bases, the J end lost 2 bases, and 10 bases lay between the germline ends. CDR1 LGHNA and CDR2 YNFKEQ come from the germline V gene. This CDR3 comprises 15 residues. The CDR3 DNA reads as TGTGCCAGCAGCCAAGAGCCAGACTTAAACACTGAAGCTTTCTTT. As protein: CASSQEPDLNTEAFF.

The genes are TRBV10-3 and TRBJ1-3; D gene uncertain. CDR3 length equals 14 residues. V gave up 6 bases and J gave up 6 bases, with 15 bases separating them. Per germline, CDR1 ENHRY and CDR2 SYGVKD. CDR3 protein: CAIRVGMGVNTIYF. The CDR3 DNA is TGTGCCATCAGGGTCGGTATGGGCGTAAACACCATATATTTT.

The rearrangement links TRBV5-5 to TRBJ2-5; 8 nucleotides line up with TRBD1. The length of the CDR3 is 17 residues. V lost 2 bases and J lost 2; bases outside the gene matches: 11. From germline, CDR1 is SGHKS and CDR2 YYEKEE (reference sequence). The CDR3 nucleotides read TGTGCCAGCAGCTTAGCACCGACCGGGACAGGACAAGAGACCCAGTACTTC. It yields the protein CASSLAPTGTGQETQYF.

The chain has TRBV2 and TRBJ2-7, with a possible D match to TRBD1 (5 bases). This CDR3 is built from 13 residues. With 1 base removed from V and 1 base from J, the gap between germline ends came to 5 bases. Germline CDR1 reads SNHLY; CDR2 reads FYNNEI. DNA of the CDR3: TGTGCCAGCAGTGAAGACAGGTCCTACGAGCAGTACTTC. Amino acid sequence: CASSEDRSYEQYF.

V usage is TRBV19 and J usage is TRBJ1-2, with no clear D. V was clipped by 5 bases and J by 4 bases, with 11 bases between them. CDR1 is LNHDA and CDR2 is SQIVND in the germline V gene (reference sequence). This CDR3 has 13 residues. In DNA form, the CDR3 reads TGTGCCAGTAGTCAACGGGGAATCTATGGCTACACCTTC. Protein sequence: CASSQRGIYGYTF.

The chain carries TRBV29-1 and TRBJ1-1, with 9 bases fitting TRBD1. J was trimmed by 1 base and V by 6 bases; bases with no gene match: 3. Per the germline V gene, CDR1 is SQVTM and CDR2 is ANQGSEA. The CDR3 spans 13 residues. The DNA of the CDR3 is TGCAGCGTGGGACAGGGACCGAACACTGAAGCTTTCTTT. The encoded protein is CSVGQGPNTEAFF.

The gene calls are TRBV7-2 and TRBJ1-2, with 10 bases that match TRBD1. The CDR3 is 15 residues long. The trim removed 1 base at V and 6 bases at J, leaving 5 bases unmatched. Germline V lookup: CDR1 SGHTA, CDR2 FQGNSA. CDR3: CASSLVPGQGNGYTF. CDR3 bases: TGTGCCAGCAGCTTAGTCCCGGGACAGGGGAATGGCTACACCTTC.

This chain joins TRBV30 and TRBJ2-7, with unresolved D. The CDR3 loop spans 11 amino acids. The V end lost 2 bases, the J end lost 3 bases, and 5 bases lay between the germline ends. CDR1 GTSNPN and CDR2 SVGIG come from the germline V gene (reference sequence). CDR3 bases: TGTGCCTGGAGTCCCCACTACGAGCAGTACTTC. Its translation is CAWSPHYEQYF.

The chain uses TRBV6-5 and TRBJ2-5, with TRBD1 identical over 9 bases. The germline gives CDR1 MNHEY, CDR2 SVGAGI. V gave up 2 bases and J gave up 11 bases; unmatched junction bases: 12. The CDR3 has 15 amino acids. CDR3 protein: CASSYRTGARGEQYF. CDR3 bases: TGTGCCAGCAGTTACCGGACAGGGGCCAGGGGGGAGCAGTACTTC.

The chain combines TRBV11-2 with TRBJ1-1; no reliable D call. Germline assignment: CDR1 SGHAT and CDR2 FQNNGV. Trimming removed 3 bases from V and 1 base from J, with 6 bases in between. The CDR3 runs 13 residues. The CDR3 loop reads CASSLRENTEAFF. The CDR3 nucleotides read TGTGCCAGCAGCTTGAGGGAGAACACTGAAGCTTTCTTT.

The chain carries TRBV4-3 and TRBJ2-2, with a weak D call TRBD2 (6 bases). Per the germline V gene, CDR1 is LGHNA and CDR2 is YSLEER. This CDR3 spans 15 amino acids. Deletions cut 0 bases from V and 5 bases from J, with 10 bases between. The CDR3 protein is CASSQDWGETGELFF. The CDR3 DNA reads TGCGCCAGCAGCCAAGATTGGGGGGAGACCGGGGAGCTGTTTTTT.

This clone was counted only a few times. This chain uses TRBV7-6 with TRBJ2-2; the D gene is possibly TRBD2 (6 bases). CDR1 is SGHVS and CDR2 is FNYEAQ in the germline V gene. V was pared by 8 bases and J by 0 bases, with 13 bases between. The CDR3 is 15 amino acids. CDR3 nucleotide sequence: TGTGCCAGCGAAATGCGGGAATCGAACACCGGGGAGCTGTTTTTT. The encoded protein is CASEMRESNTGELFF. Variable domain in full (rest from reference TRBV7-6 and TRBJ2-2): GAGVSQSPRYKVTKRGQDVALRCDPISGHVSLYWYRQALGQGPEFLTYFNYEAQQDKSGLPNDRFSAERPEGSISTLTIQRTEQRDSAMYRCASEMRESNTGELFFGEGSRLTVL.

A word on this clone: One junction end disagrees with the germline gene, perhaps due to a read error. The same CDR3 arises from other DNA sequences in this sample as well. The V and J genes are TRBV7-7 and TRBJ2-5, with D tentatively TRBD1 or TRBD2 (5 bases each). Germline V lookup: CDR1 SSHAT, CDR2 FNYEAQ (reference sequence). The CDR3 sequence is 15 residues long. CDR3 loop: CASSQRQGSQETQYF. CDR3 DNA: TGCGCTAGCAGTCAACGTCAGGGCTCCCAAGAGACCCAGTACTTC. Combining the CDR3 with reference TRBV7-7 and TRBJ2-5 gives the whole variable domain GAGVSQSPRYKVTKRGQDVTLRCDPISSHATLYWYQQALGQGPEFLTYFNYEAQPDKSGLPSDRFSAERPEGSISTLTIQRTEQRDSAMYRCASSQRQGSQETQYFGPGTRLLVL.